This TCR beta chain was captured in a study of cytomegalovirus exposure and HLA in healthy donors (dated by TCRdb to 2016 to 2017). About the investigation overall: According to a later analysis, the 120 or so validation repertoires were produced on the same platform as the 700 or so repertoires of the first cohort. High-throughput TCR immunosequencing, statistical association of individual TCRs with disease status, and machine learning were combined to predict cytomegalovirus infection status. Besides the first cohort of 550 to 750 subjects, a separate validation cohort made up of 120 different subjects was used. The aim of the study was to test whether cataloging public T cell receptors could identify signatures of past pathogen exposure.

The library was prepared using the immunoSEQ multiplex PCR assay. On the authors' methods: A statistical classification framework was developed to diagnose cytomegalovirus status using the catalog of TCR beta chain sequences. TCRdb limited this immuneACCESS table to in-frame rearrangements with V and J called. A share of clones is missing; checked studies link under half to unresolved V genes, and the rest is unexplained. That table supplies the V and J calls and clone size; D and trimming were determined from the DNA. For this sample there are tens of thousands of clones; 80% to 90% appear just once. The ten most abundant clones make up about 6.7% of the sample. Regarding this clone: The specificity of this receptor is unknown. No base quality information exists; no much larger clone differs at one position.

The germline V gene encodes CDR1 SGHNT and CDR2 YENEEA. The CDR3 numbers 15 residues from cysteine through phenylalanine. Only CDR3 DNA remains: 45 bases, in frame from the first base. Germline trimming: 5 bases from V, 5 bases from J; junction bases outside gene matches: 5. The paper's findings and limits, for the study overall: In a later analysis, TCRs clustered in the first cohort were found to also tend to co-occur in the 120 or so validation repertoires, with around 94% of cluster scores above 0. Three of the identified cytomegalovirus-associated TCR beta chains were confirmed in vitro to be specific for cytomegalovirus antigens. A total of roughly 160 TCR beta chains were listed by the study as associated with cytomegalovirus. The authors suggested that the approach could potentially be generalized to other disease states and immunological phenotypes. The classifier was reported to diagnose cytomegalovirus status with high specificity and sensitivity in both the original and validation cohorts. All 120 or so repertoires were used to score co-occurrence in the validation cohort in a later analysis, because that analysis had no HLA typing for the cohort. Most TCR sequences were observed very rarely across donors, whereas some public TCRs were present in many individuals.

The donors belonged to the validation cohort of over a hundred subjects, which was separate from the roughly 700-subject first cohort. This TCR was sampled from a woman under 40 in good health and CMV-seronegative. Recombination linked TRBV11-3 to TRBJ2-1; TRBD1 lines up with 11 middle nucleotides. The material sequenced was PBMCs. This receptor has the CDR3 CASSVGTGGNNEQFF. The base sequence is TGTGCCAGCAGCGTTGGGACAGGGGGTAACAATGAGCAGTTCTTC.